Following are 29 T cell receptor beta chains from one sample sequenced in a study of OX40 agonist ivuxolimab in advanced cancers. Some clones are missing from TCRdb's copy, which holds only in-frame ones; the method was immunoSEQ multiplex PCR. The sample carries about 32,000 clones, about nine tenths recorded once. Sample: CD4+ or CD8+ T cells sorted from blood, taken in a trial of the OX40 agonist ivuxolimab. The receptor source for this set is an adult with an advanced solid tumor such as melanoma, head and neck, liver or kidney cancer.

The CDR3 loop is CASSTAGTGGGYTF. The DNA for the CDR3 is TGTGCCAGTAGTACTGCCGGGACAGGGGGCGGCTACACCTTC. The chain links TRBV19 to TRBJ1-2, with 12 bases matching TRBD1. The V segment lost 4 bases and the J segment 8 bases; nucleotides outside the gene matches: 5. This CDR3 is 14 amino acids long. Germline CDR1 is LNHDA and CDR2 is SQIVND (reference sequence).

The rearrangement uses TRBV2 and TRBJ1-2; tentatively, D is TRBD1 (6 bases). The V end lost 9 bases, the J end lost 5 bases, and 7 bases lay between the germline ends. CDR3 size: 10 residues. The germline V gene has CDR1 SNHLY and CDR2 FYNNEI. The CDR3 is CARGGYGYTF. DNA of the CDR3: TGTGCCAGAGGGGGATATGGCTACACCTTC.

The J gene is TRBJ2-3, the V gene TRBV7-6; a weak D match, TRBD1 (6 bases). Between the trimmed V and J ends, which lost 1 base and 4 bases, there was a span of 6 bases. Germline V gene data show CDR1 as SGHVS and CDR2 as FNYEAQ. The CDR3 has 13 amino acids. The CDR3 is CASSLGGPDTQYF. CDR3 DNA: TGTGCCAGCAGCTTAGGGGGGCCAGATACGCAGTATTTT.

With respect to this clone: One end of the junction fails to match germline, which may point to a read error. This chain connects TRBV6-5 to TRBJ2-5, with 7 bases aligning to TRBD1. CDR3 length: 13 residues. In germline, CDR1 is MNHEY, CDR2 SVGAGI. The CDR3 region is CASSYSTRDSSHF. The CDR3 DNA follows: TGTGCCAGCAGTTACTCCACCCGGGACAGCTCACACTTC.

The chain recombines TRBV9 with TRBJ2-7; 7 bases fit TRBD1. After removal of 0 bases from V and 6 bases from J, the junction contained 3 bases not matched to a gene. CDR3 size: 13 residues. Germline V gives CDR1 SGDLS, CDR2 YYNGEE. The CDR3 bases are TGTGCCAGCAGCGTAGGAGGGGGCTCCGAGCAGTACTTC. Protein sequence: CASSVGGGSEQYF.

This chain joins TRBV27 and TRBJ2-2; D uncertain. The CDR3 has 14 residues. CDR1 is MNHEY, CDR2 SMNVEV, per germline (reference sequence). Trimming left V 2 bases short and J 4 bases short, with 8 bases between. The CDR3 spells CASSLGLVTGELFF. CDR3 coding DNA: TGTGCCAGCAGTTTAGGGCTCGTCACCGGGGAGCTGTTTTTT.

The rearrangement uses TRBV27 and TRBJ2-5; D is ambiguous. Germline CDR1 reads MNHEY; CDR2 reads SMNVEV (reference sequence). V was pared by 8 bases and J by 0 bases, with 16 bases between. CDR3 length equals 15 residues. CDR3 in amino acids: CASAGLSQNQETQYF. CDR3 nucleotide sequence: TGTGCCAGCGCAGGTCTTTCTCAAAACCAAGAGACCCAGTACTTC.

J is TRBJ1-2 and V is TRBV19; a weak D match, TRBD1 (5 bases). This CDR3 is 15 amino acids long. The germline V gene encodes CDR1 LNHDA and CDR2 SQIVND (reference sequence). The V and J ends lost 5 bases and 4 bases respectively, with 17 bases between them. The CDR3 coding sequence is TGTGCCAGTAGTCCCAGCGGGGCCTCGGGCTATGGCTACACCTTC. It yields the protein CASSPSGASGYGYTF.

This chain links TRBV2 with TRBJ2-2; tentatively, D is TRBD2 (7 bases). Germline CDR1 and CDR2: SNHLY and FYNNEI. This CDR3 contains 13 residues. Trimming stripped 7 bases from V and 9 bases from J, with 15 bases between. In nucleotides, the CDR3 is TGTGCCAGCATGAGGGGGGGGACACGGGAGCTGTTTTTT. It yields the protein CASMRGGTRELFF.

The CDR3 protein is CASSMQGVGETQYF. The CDR3 DNA is TGTGCCAGCAGTATGCAGGGGGTCGGAGAGACCCAGTACTTC. The chain recombines TRBV27 with TRBJ2-5; 7 bases map to TRBD1. CDR3 size: 14 residues. CDR1 and CDR2 (germline): MNHEY, SMNVEV (reference sequence). J was trimmed by 4 bases and V by 5 bases; bases with no gene match: 7.

This clone was counted a single time. The chain links TRBV2 to TRBJ1-4, with D possibly TRBD1 on 6 matching bases. From germline, CDR1 is SNHLY and CDR2 FYNNEI. V dropped 3 bases and J dropped 6 bases, with 11 bases sitting between them. This CDR3 is 14 amino acids long. CDR3 nucleotides: TGTGCCAGCAGTGACTTCAGGGGTTATGAAAAACTGTTTTTT. The encoded protein is CASSDFRGYEKLFF.

This clone was seen a handful of times. V is TRBV7-9 and J is TRBJ1-5, with D uncertain. Germline V CDR1 and CDR2: SEHNR, FQNEAQ (reference sequence). V was shortened by 7 bases and J by 7 bases, with 11 bases between the two germline ends. The CDR3 has 12 amino acids. The CDR3 DNA is TGTGCCAGCAACGACGGAGGGCAGCCCCAGCATTTT. Its protein is CASNDGGQPQHF.

The V gene is TRBV7-9, the J gene TRBJ1-3, with D hard to call. The CDR3 is 15 amino acids. Germline lookup yields CDR1 SEHNR and CDR2 FQNEAQ (reference sequence). The V gene lost 4 bases and the J gene lost 6 bases, with 16 bases spanning the gap. The CDR3 DNA reads TGTGCCAGCAGCTCTCCTCAGAAAACGGAAAACACCATATATTTT. As protein: CASSSPQKTENTIYF.

In DNA, the CDR3 is TGTGCCAGCAATGACCTTCCGGGACAGAGTAATTACGAGCAGTACTTC. Amino acid sequence: CASNDLPGQSNYEQYF. V usage is TRBV28 and J usage is TRBJ2-7; TRBD1 agrees at 7 bases. J was trimmed by 4 bases and V by 7 bases; bases with no gene match: 16. Looked up from germline, CDR1 is MDHEN and CDR2 is SYDVKM. The CDR3 spans 16 residues. The whole variable domain, remainder taken from reference TRBV28 and TRBJ2-7, is DVKVTQSSRYLVKRTGEKVFLECVQDMDHENMFWYRQDPGLGLRLIYFSYDVKMKEKGDIPEGYSVSREKKERFSLILESASTNQTSMYLCASNDLPGQSNYEQYFGPGTRLTVT.

The V call is TRBV19, the J call TRBJ2-7, with no clear D. CDR1 and CDR2 (germline): LNHDA, SQIVND (reference sequence). The CDR3 totals 15 residues. Trimming pared 5 bases from V and 2 bases from J, leaving 16 bases between. In DNA, the CDR3 is TGTGCCAGTAGTCCCCACTTACGACGGACCTACGAGCAGTACTTC. It encodes CASSPHLRRTYEQYF. Full variable domain (missing parts from reference TRBV19 and TRBJ2-7): DGGITQSPKYLFRKEGQNVTLSCEQNLNHDAMYWYRQDPGQGLRLIYYSQIVNDFQKGDIAEGYSVSREKKESFPLTVTSAQKNPTAFYLCASSPHLRRTYEQYFGPGTRLTVT.

The DNA for the CDR3 is TGTGCCAGCACCTCAGGGACAGATACGCAGTATTTT. Translating gives CASTSGTDTQYF. This chain uses TRBV7-8 with TRBJ2-3, with D maybe TRBD1 (5 bases). V was pared by 7 bases and J by 3 bases, with 8 bases between. The germline V gene encodes CDR1 SGHVS and CDR2 FQNEAQ. The CDR3 spans 12 residues.

This clone is a singleton in its sample. V gene TRBV30 combines with J gene TRBJ2-7, with D unresolved. Germline-derived CDR1 and CDR2 are GTSNPN and SVGIG (reference sequence). Trimming pared 4 bases from V and 3 bases from J, leaving 16 bases between. This CDR3 spans 14 amino acids. DNA of the CDR3: TGTGCCTGGACTTTAGGTACAAGCAACTACGAGCAGTACTTC. Amino acids: CAWTLGTSNYEQYF.

The gene calls are TRBV7-8 and TRBJ2-1; unclear D gene. Germline V lookup: CDR1 SGHVS, CDR2 FQNEAQ. CDR3 length: 12 residues. Trimming left V 1 base short and J 10 bases short, with 8 bases between. CDR3 loop: CASSLVAAEQFF. The DNA of the CDR3 is TGTGCCAGCAGCTTAGTGGCAGCCGAGCAGTTCTTC.

V usage is TRBV28 and J usage is TRBJ1-2; TRBD1 matches at 9 bases. The CDR3 is 18 amino acids. Per the germline V gene, CDR1 is MDHEN and CDR2 is SYDVKM. With 4 bases clipped from V and 1 base from J, the junction kept 13 bases outside the gene matches. In DNA, the CDR3 is TGTGCCAGCAGTTACCGCGGGACAGGGCTCGATATTAACTATGGCTACACCTTC. Amino acids: CASSYRGTGLDINYGYTF.

The rearrangement joins TRBV19 to TRBJ2-1, with a tentative D call TRBD2 (6 bases). V shed 5 bases and J shed 4 bases, with 9 bases lying between them. The CDR3 has 13 amino acids. The germline V gene has CDR1 LNHDA and CDR2 SQIVND (reference sequence). The CDR3 DNA sequence: TGTGCCAGTAGTCTGCGGGGTTACAATGAGCAGTTCTTC. As protein: CASSLRGYNEQFF.

The rearrangement joins TRBV9 to TRBJ2-7, with 7 bases aligning to TRBD2. Losses at the gene ends were 4 bases for V and 5 bases for J; bases not matched to a gene: 12. Germline lookup yields CDR1 SGDLS and CDR2 YYNGEE. The CDR3 is 15 amino acids. Here the CDR3 reads CASSFSLADSDEQYF. CDR3 DNA sequence: TGTGCCAGCAGCTTCTCCCTAGCGGATTCTGACGAGCAGTACTTC.

The chain couples TRBV10-2 to TRBJ2-2, with no clear D. Between the trimmed V and J ends, which lost 7 bases and 1 base, there was a span of 4 bases. Per germline, CDR1 WSHSY and CDR2 SAAADI. CDR3 size: 12 residues. DNA for the CDR3: TGCGCCAGCACTGGGAACACCGGGGAGCTGTTTTTT. Residues: CASTGNTGELFF.

The gene calls are TRBV7-9 and TRBJ1-2; D gene ambiguous. The ends were cut back, 5 bases at V and 2 bases at J, with 6 bases in the middle. The germline gives CDR1 SEHNR, CDR2 FQNEAQ (reference sequence). The length of the CDR3 is 12 residues. The CDR3: CASSLSNYGYTF. In DNA, the CDR3 is TGTGCCAGCAGCCTATCCAACTATGGCTACACCTTC. Drawing the rest from reference TRBV7-9 and TRBJ1-2, the complete variable domain is DTGVSQNPRHKITKRGQNVTFRCDPISEHNRLYWYRQTLGQGPEFLTYFQNEAQLEKSRLLSDRFSAERPKGSFSTLEIQRTEQGDSAMYLCASSLSNYGYTFGSGTRLTVV.

The V and J genes are TRBV5-8 and TRBJ2-3, with TRBD2 matching over 13 bases. Per the germline V gene, CDR1 is SGHTS and CDR2 is YDEGEE. The ends lost 3 bases at V and 6 bases at J; junction bases unmatched: 7. CDR3 length: 16 amino acids. This CDR3 is CASSSGLAGVWDTQYF. Written as DNA, the CDR3 is TGTGCCAGCAGCTCCGGACTAGCGGGAGTCTGGGATACGCAGTATTTT.

The rearrangement links TRBV28 to TRBJ2-1; 7 bases align to TRBD2. The junction had 5 bases not matched to a gene; V was cut back by 5 bases and J by 1 base. The CDR3 contains 15 residues. CDR1 is MDHEN and CDR2 is SYDVKM in the germline V gene. CDR3 nucleotides: TGTGCCAGCAGTATAACTAGCGCTTCCTACAATGAGCAGTTCTTC. Translating gives CASSITSASYNEQFF.

As regards this clone: Relative to the germline gene, one junction end is altered; a read error may explain this. This sequence joins TRBV7-7 and TRBJ2-1; 8 positions match TRBD1. The CDR3 loop spans 12 amino acids. Germline V gene lookup returns CDR1 SSHAT and CDR2 FNYEAQ (reference sequence). CDR3 coding DNA: TGTGCTAGCAGCTCGGGGACAGGCCAGCAGTTCTTC. Protein: CASSSGTGQQFF.

This clone is medium-sized in the sample. V gene TRBV9 combines with J gene TRBJ2-1; no clear D. The CDR3 has 12 residues. CDR1 is SGDLS, CDR2 YYNGEE, per germline. Trimming took 1 base from V and 8 from J, leaving 7 bases between them. The CDR3 DNA reads as TGTGCCAGCAGCGTAATCGGGTATGAGCAGTTCTTC. This gives the protein CASSVIGYEQFF.

This rearrangement joins TRBV7-8 to TRBJ1-1, with D hard to call. Between the trimmed V and J ends, which lost 1 base and 5 bases, there was a span of 8 bases. The CDR3 runs to 13 residues. Germline CDR1 is SGHVS and CDR2 is FQNEAQ. CDR3 coding DNA: TGTGCCAGCAGCTTAGTCGGGGAGACTGAAGCTTTCTTT. Amino acid sequence: CASSLVGETEAFF.

The chain employs TRBV28 and TRBJ1-1, with a weak D call TRBD1 (5 bases). Germline V gene sequence: CDR1 MDHEN, CDR2 SYDVKM. Trimming shortened V by 3 bases and J by 6 bases, and 17 bases separated the two germline ends. The CDR3 spans 15 residues. The CDR3 DNA reads TGTGCCAGCAGTTTCGTCGGGACCCACATCGCTGAAGCTTTCTTT. Translation: CASSFVGTHIAEAFF.